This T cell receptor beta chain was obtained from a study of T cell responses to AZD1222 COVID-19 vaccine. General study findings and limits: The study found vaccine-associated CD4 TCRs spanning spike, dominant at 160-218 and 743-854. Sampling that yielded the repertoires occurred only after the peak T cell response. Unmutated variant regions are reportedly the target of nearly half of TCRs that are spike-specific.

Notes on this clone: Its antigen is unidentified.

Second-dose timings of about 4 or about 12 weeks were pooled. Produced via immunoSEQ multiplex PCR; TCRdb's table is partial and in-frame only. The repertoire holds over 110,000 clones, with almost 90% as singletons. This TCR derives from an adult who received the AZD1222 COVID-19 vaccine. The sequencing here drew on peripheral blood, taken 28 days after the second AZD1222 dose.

The CDR3 nucleotides read TGTGCCTGCGACGTAATTGAAAATTCACCCCTCCACTTT. It translates to CACDVIENSPLHF. This sequence joins TRBV30 and TRBJ1-6; D is undetermined. Germline CDR1 reads GTSNPN; CDR2 reads SVGIG (reference sequence). The length of the CDR3 is 13 residues. Trimming took off 6 bases at V and 7 bases at J, with 13 bases between the two ends.